This entry features one TCR beta chain sequence. What it binds is unknown. These data originate in a study of shared clonotypes between healthy human individuals. Whole-study findings and limits: About 5% of naive CD4 clonotypes were shared across several donors. Sample collection involved blood only; tissue repertoires are likely different. Even with large depth, rarefaction showed that sorted-subset sequencing was incomplete. A generally larger estimated richness was seen in naive subsets than in memory subsets.

The CDR3 totals 15 residues. Losses at the gene ends were 4 bases for V and 7 bases for J; bases not matched to a gene: 7. Germline values: CDR1 MNHNS, CDR2 SASEGT. Here immunoSEQ multiplex PCR was the method, and the copy in TCRdb shows in-frame clones only, minus some. This table holds about 680,000 clones, around 72% found once. The chain uses TRBV6-1 and TRBJ2-1, with TRBD1 matching 10 bases. This clonotype originated in a woman in her 30s in good health. Material: memory CD4+ T cells sorted from blood. Sample subset: CD45RA-negative fraction. This CDR3 is CASSVRDRGLNEQFF. In DNA, the CDR3 is TGTGCCAGCAGTGTCCGGGACAGGGGTTTAAATGAGCAGTTCTTC.